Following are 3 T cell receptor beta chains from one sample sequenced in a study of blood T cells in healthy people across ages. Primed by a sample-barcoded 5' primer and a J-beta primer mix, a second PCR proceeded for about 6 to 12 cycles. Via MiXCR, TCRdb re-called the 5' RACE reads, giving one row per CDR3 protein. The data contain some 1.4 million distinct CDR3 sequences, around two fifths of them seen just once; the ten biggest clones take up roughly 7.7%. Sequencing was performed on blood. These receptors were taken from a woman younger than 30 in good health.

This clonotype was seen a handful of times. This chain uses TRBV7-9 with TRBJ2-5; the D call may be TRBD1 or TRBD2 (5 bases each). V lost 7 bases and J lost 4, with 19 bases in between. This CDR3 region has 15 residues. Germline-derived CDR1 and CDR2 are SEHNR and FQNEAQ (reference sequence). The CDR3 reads CASTRQPLGTETQYF. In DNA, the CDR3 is TGTGCCAGCACTAGACAACCTTTGGGGACAGAGACCCAGTACTTC.

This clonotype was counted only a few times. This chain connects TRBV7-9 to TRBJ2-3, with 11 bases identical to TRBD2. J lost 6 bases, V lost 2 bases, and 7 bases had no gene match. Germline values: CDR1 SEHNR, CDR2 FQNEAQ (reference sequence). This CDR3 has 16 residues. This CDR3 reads CASSLSIAGGLDTQYF. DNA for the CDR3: TGTGCCAGCAGCTTATCAATAGCGGGAGGGCTGGATACGCAGTATTTT.

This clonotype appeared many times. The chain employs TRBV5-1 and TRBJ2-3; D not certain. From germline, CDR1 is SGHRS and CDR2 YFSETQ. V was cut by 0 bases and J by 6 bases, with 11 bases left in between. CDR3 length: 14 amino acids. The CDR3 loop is CASSLGDNGDTQYF. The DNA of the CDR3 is TGCGCCAGCAGCTTGGGAGACAACGGGGATACGCAGTATTTT.